This TCR beta chain comes out of a study of shared clonotypes between healthy human individuals. Broader study findings: An effect of sequencing depth on clonotype sharing among donors was expected.

For this clone: Its antigen is as yet unknown.

The CDR3 sequence is 13 residues long. Germline V gene sequence: CDR1 GTSNPN, CDR2 SVGIG (reference sequence). V gave up 4 bases and J gave up 6 bases; unmatched junction bases: 4. In the original workflow: Filtering differed since immunoSEQ provided only junctions, with no quality scores. This table comes from immunoSEQ multiplex PCR, and its TCRdb copy is limited to in-frame clones, with some not included. V and J calls plus clone size are reproduced from that table; the DNA served to infer D and trimming. The sample holds roughly 2.2 million clones, over 85% seen once. V usage is TRBV30 and J usage is TRBJ1-4; 8 bases are shared with TRBD1. The receptor was isolated from a young man in good health. Some clones in this sample may be carry-over from other donors' samples. The specimen was naive CD4+ T cells from PBMCs. The subset was: CD45RA+ positively selected. The CDR3 sequence is CAWNSGGDEKLFF. The CDR3 region has the DNA TGTGCCTGGAACTCAGGGGGCGATGAAAAACTGTTTTTT.